A selection of T cell receptor beta chains follows, all from one sample in a study of post-analysis software for immune sequencing data. TCRdb called the PCR reads again in MiXCR, with one record for every CDR3 protein. The sample lists approximately 660,000 distinct CDR3 sequences, 55% to 70% occurring once. Sequencing was done on a sample of blood. These TCRs come from a girl aged 2 to 9 with multiple sclerosis. Both conserved end residues are part of each CDR3. The D gene is left open where the match is weak. For some rows the clone size is stated as once, few or many, or as a class when expanded; others skip it.

V,J,D,size,DNA,CDR3
TRBV5-1,TRBJ2-6,-,-,TGCGCCAGCAGCTTTGGCAACTCTGGGGCCAACGTCCTGACTTTC,CASSFGNSGANVLTF
TRBV28,TRBJ2-1,TRBD1,few,TGTGCCAGCAGTTCCGGAACCCGGGACAGCGACTACAATGAGCAGTTCTTC,CASSSGTRDSDYNEQFF
TRBV6-2/TRBV6-3,TRBJ2-7,-,few,TGTGCCAGCAGTTACTCTTACAATGAGCAGTACTTC,CASSYSYNEQYF
TRBV7-3,TRBJ2-1,-,few,TGTGCCAGCAGCTTACTAGCAGTCGGTGAGCAGTTCTTC,CASSLLAVGEQFF
TRBV7-9,TRBJ2-5,TRBD1,-,TGTGCCAGCAAATCGGACAGGGGAGTCGAGGAAGAGACCCAGTACTTC,CASKSDRGVEEETQYF
TRBV5-1,TRBJ2-3,-,once,TGCGCCAGCAGCAGCCAGACCGACGCTAGCACAGATACGCAGTATTTT,CASSSQTDASTDTQYF
TRBV14,TRBJ2-2,-,-,TGTGCCAGCAGTCTACAGGAGAACACCGGGGAGCTGTTTTTT,CASSLQENTGELFF
TRBV29-1,TRBJ2-7,TRBD1,few,TGCAGCGTTGAAGTCCAGGGGGCTTCGCGGGACGAGCAGTACTTC,CSVEVQGASRDEQYF
TRBV20-1,TRBJ2-1,TRBD1,-,TGCAGTGCTAGAGCGCTTGGGACAGACAATGAGCAGTTCTTC,CSARALGTDNEQFF
TRBV29-1,TRBJ2-7,-,few,TGCAGCGTTGTTTCGGCAGCCTACGAGCAGTACTTC,CSVVSAAYEQYF
TRBV15,TRBJ2-7,TRBD2,-,TGTGCCACCAGCAGGGACCACGTAGTAGCGGGAGTCTCTAAGGAGCAGTACTTC,CATSRDHVVAGVSKEQYF
TRBV4-3,TRBJ2-1,-,-,TGCGCCAGCAGCCAAGCTGTATCAGGTTTTGATGAGCAGTTCTTC,CASSQAVSGFDEQFF
TRBV5-1,TRBJ2-1,TRBD2,few,TGCGCCAGCAGCTTATTAAGCGGGAGGGCCGGCGATGAGCAGTTCTTC,CASSLLSGRAGDEQFF
TRBV5-1,TRBJ2-1,TRBD2,-,TGCGCCAGCAGCTTTACTAGCGGGAACAATGAGCAGTTCTTC,CASSFTSGNNEQFF
TRBV5-1,TRBJ2-5,TRBD2,-,TGCGCCAGCAGCCCTAAACTGGCGGGGGAGCAGTACTTC,CASSPKLAGEQYF
TRBV7-9,TRBJ2-1,-,-,TGTGCCAGCAGCTGGGGGGACCGTGAGCAGTTCTTC,CASSWGDREQFF
TRBV20-1,TRBJ2-1,TRBD2,-,TGCAGTGCTAGGTGGAGCGGGGGCCCGGACAATGAGCAGTTCTTC,CSARWSGGPDNEQFF
TRBV27,TRBJ2-5,TRBD1,few,TGTGCCAGCAGTTTATCAGGGGGCCCATTGGAGACCCAGTACTTC,CASSLSGGPLETQYF
TRBV11-2,TRBJ2-5,-,few,TGTGCCAGCAGCAGGATTTCCCAAGAGACCCAGTACTTC,CASSRISQETQYF
TRBV5-1,TRBJ2-5,TRBD1,few,TGCGCCAGCAGCTTGGGGGACAGGGAAGCGGAGACCCAGTACTTC,CASSLGDREAETQYF
TRBV3-1,TRBJ2-1,-,once,TGTGCCAGCAGCCAGGAGTCCCTCCATGAGCAGTTCTTC,CASSQESLHEQFF
TRBV4-1,TRBJ2-7,TRBD2,-,TGCGCCAGCTCTCGGACTAGCGGAAAGCAGTACTTC,CASSRTSGKQYF
TRBV29-1,TRBJ1-5,-,few,TGCAGCGTTGAAGGGGGGGATAATCAGCCCCAGCATTTT,CSVEGGDNQPQHF
TRBV7-9,TRBJ2-7,-,-,TGTGCCAGCAGCTTTTACGGTGGGCAGGGCCCTGAAGAGCAGTACTTC,CASSFYGGQGPEEQYF
TRBV29-1,TRBJ2-7,-,-,TGCAGCACTCGGGGACCCAACGAGCAGTACTTC,CSTRGPNEQYF
TRBV10-3,TRBJ2-7,TRBD2,-,TGTGCCATCAGTGCTCGACTAGCGGGTTCCATCTCCTACGAGCAGTACTTC,CAISARLAGSISYEQYF
TRBV9,TRBJ2-1,TRBD1,-,TGTGCCAGCAGCGGGAGGACAGGGTACAATGAGCAGTTCTTC,CASSGRTGYNEQFF
TRBV5-6,TRBJ2-5,TRBD2,-,TGTGCCAGCAGCTTCACTAGCGGGGGGGGTCGAGAGACCCAGTACTTC,CASSFTSGGGRETQYF
TRBV3-1,TRBJ2-7,-,-,TGTGCCAGCAGCCAAGCCCCCGGGGCCTCCTACGAGCAGTACTTC,CASSQAPGASYEQYF
TRBV11-2,TRBJ1-5,TRBD1,-,TGTGCCAGCAGCTCGGGACAGGGGCATAGCAATCAGCCCCAGCATTTT,CASSSGQGHSNQPQHF
TRBV12-3/TRBV12-4,TRBJ1-2,-,-,TGTGCCAGCAGCCAGGACGCGAGCGGCTACACCTTC,CASSQDASGYTF
TRBV29-1,TRBJ1-1,TRBD1,-,TGCAGCGTTGATAGGGACAGGGGTACTGAAGCTTTCTTT,CSVDRDRGTEAFF
TRBV3-1,TRBJ2-1,-,-,TGTGCCAGCAGCCTCCCTTCCGGACTGGGCAATGAGCAGTTCTTC,CASSLPSGLGNEQFF
TRBV12-3/TRBV12-4,TRBJ2-4,TRBD1,-,TGTGCCAGCAGTAACCATTCCGGGACAGGCAAAAACATTCAGTACTTC,CASSNHSGTGKNIQYF
TRBV6-2/TRBV6-3,TRBJ2-5,TRBD2,once,TGTGCCAGCGGACTAGCGGGGAGCCAAGAGACCCAGTACTTC,CASGLAGSQETQYF
TRBV5-1,TRBJ2-7,-,-,TGCGCCAGCACAAGGCAGGGGACCTACGAGCAGTACTTC,CASTRQGTYEQYF
TRBV10-2,TRBJ1-5,-,-,TGCGCCAGCAGTGAGTATCGTCAGCGCAATCAGCCCCAGCATTTT,CASSEYRQRNQPQHF
TRBV5-5,TRBJ1-1,-,-,TGTGCCAGCATGCGTTCAGGGAGTACTGAAGCTTTCTTT,CASMRSGSTEAFF
TRBV20-1,TRBJ2-1,-,-,TGCAGTGCTAGTAGTCGCGGGAAAACCTACAATGAGCAGTTCTTC,CSASSRGKTYNEQFF
TRBV29-1,TRBJ2-6,-,-,TGCAGCGGTACAGAAGCTGGGGCCAACGTCCTGACTTTC,CSGTEAGANVLTF
TRBV12-3/TRBV12-4,TRBJ2-7,TRBD2,few,TGTGCCAGCAGCAGGGAGGGGTACGAGCAGTACTTC,CASSREGYEQYF
TRBV5-1,TRBJ2-7,-,-,TGCGCCAGCAGCCGGGACCGATTAGTTTACGAGCAGTACTTC,CASSRDRLVYEQYF
TRBV29-1,TRBJ2-7,-,few,TGCAGCGCCCAGTCCCCGGAAGCCTACGAGCAGTACTTC,CSAQSPEAYEQYF
TRBV11-2,TRBJ1-6,-,few,TGTGCCAGCAGCCTTGGGCGGACCGGTGGCTCACCCCTCCACTTT,CASSLGRTGGSPLHF
TRBV29-1,TRBJ1-1,-,-,TGCAGCGTAGCGGACAGAATGAACACTGAAGCTTTCTTT,CSVADRMNTEAFF
TRBV5-1,TRBJ2-4,TRBD2,-,TGCGCCAGCAGCTTCGGACTAGCCCCCAAGTCCAAAAACATTCAGTACTTC,CASSFGLAPKSKNIQYF
TRBV7-8,TRBJ1-2,-,-,TGTGCCAGCAGCCCCCACAGGGCCCTGGGCTATGGCTACACCTTC,CASSPHRALGYGYTF
TRBV27,TRBJ2-2,-,-,TGTGCCAGCAGAACCCTTGACGGGAACACCGGGGAGCTGTTTTTT,CASRTLDGNTGELFF
TRBV5-6,TRBJ2-3,-,once,TGTGCCAGCAGCTTCCAACCGACAGGGCGGGGGCGAGATACGCAGTATTTT,CASSFQPTGRGRDTQYF
TRBV9,TRBJ2-3,TRBD2,-,TGTGCCAGCAGCGTAGCAAGCGGGGGGGCGTCGGCAGATACGCAGTATTTT,CASSVASGGASADTQYF
TRBV7-2,TRBJ2-3,TRBD2,-,TGTGCCAGCAGCCCCTGGGCATCCGGGGGGGTCACAGATACGCAGTATTTT,CASSPWASGGVTDTQYF
TRBV12-3/TRBV12-4,TRBJ1-5,TRBD1,-,TGTGCCAGCAGTAGGACAGGGGCCAATCAGCCCCAGCATTTT,CASSRTGANQPQHF
TRBV20-1,TRBJ2-5,TRBD2,-,TGCAGTGCTAGCCCCGGGACTAGCGGGGGCTGGACCCAGTACTTC,CSASPGTSGGWTQYF